The source of this T cell receptor beta chain is a study of T cells in Graves' hyperthyroidism and ophthalmopathy. The CDR3 is 14 residues long. CDR1 is LNHDA and CDR2 is SQIVND in the germline V gene (reference sequence). This clonotype was detected only a few times. A patient was excluded if there was uncontrolled infection, other autoimmune disease, pregnancy or lactation. Authors of the study amplified TCR beta CDR3 regions from RNA transcripts. The primer set for the first-round RT-PCR of the TCR CDR3 was HTBI. MiXCR was run by TCRdb on the multiplex PCR reads, yielding one entry per CDR3 protein. This table holds 480,000 or so distinct CDR3 sequences, around 43% found once.

This receptor was taken from an adult woman with Graves' disease, either hyperthyroidism or ophthalmopathy (not recorded which). The chain couples TRBV19 to TRBJ2-6; 10 bases match TRBD1. Matching the DNA end better, TRBJ1-5 makes the J call doubtful. Sequencing was carried out using peripheral blood or thyroid tissue (not recorded which). CDR3 residues: CASMVGTGDQPQHF. The DNA for the CDR3 is TGTGCCAGTATGGTCGGGACAGGGGACCAGCCCCAGCATTTT.